The 2 T cell receptor beta chains below were found in one sample sequenced in a study of technical replicates of blood from several donors. The protocol was immunoSEQ multiplex PCR, while the TCRdb copy is restricted to in-frame clones and leaves out a portion. This table has around 79,000 clones, approximately 94% appearing once. The sequencing sample was made of T cells isolated from PBMCs. Receptors originate from a human donor in good health.

The CDR3 sequence: CAISESWTSGGANTGELFF. The CDR3 nucleotides are TGTGCCATCAGTGAGTCATGGACTAGCGGGGGCGCGAACACCGGGGAGCTGTTTTTT. V is TRBV10-3 and J is TRBJ2-2; the match to TRBD2 covers 13 bases. Germline CDR1 reads ENHRY; CDR2 reads SYGVKD. Trimming removed 0 bases from V and 0 bases from J; junction bases left unmatched: 4. This CDR3 comprises 19 residues.

The V and J genes are TRBV5-6 and TRBJ1-4, with 9 bases aligning to TRBD1. The V segment lost 4 bases and the J segment 8 bases; nucleotides outside the gene matches: 12. This CDR3 contains 16 residues. The germline V gene has CDR1 SGHDT and CDR2 YYEEEE. CDR3 region: CASSIYNRGLLEKLFF. CDR3 DNA sequence: TGTGCCAGCAGCATCTATAACAGGGGGCTCTTAGAAAAACTGTTTTTT.